By sample share, the clone carrying this T cell receptor (beta chain) is medium-sized. The sample comes from a study of ipilimumab plus nivolumab after autologous stem cell transplantation. The data were produced by immunoSEQ multiplex PCR, yet TCRdb's version contains in-frame clones alone and is incomplete. The data show 15,000 to 20,000 clones, roughly four fifths seen once. Trimming stripped 1 base from V and 8 bases from J, with 14 bases between. The V gene's germline CDR1 is MGHDK and CDR2 SYGVNS. The CDR3 runs 14 residues. The input for sequencing was PBMCs, taken in a trial of ipilimumab plus nivolumab as post-transplant consolidation. The sequence was collected from a male donor with diffuse large B-cell lymphoma. The chain employs TRBV25-1 and TRBJ1-2; D gene unclear. CDR3 sequence (DNA): TGTGCCAGCAGTGAATGGGCGGGGAGTAAGGGCTACACCTTC. It encodes CASSEWAGSKGYTF.